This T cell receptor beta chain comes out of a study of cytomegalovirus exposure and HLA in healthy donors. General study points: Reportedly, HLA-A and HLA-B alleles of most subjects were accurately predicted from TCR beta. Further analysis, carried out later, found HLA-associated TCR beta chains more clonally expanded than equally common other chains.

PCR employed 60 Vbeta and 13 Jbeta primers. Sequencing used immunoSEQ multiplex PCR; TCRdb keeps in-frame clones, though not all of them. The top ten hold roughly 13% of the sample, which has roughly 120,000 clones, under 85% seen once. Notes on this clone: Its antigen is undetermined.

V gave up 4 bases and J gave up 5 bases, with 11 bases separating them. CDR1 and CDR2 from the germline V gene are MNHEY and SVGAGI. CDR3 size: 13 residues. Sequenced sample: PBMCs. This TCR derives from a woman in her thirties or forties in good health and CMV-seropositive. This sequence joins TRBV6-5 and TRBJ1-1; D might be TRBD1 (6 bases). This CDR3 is CASSFNRETEAFF. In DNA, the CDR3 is TGTGCCAGCAGTTTCAACAGGGAGACTGAAGCTTTCTTT.